One and the same sample provided the 15 T cell receptor beta chains below, sequenced in a study of OX40 agonist ivuxolimab in advanced cancers. Measured with immunoSEQ multiplex PCR; TCRdb has only the in-frame clones, and not every one. In the table there are 75,000 to 100,000 clones, about nine tenths of which are singletons. Sequenced material: CD4+ or CD8+ T cells sorted from blood, taken in a trial of the OX40 agonist ivuxolimab. The receptors here all came from an adult with an advanced solid tumor such as melanoma, head and neck, liver or kidney cancer.

The chain couples TRBV14 to TRBJ2-1; TRBD1 matches 7 bases. Germline V gives CDR1 SGHDN, CDR2 FVKESK. This CDR3 is built from 12 residues. Trimming at V came to 3 bases and at J to 14 bases, leaving 7 bases not matched to a gene. DNA of the CDR3: TGTGCCAGCAGCCATCGCCCCGGGACAGAGTTCTTC. The encoded protein is CASSHRPGTEFF.

The J gene is TRBJ2-3, the V gene TRBV5-1; 8 bases align to TRBD1. V lost 7 bases and J lost 2; bases outside the gene matches: 9. CDR1 SGHRS and CDR2 YFSETQ come from the germline V gene. The CDR3 length is 15 residues. CDR3 nucleotide sequence: TGCGCCAGCGGGACCGGGACAGGCCCCACAGATACGCAGTATTTT. Its protein product is CASGTGTGPTDTQYF.

The chain carries TRBV9 and TRBJ2-7; the D is unclear. Germline V gene sequence: CDR1 SGDLS, CDR2 YYNGEE. V lost 0 bases, J lost 2 bases, and 12 bases lay in between. The CDR3 loop spans 15 amino acids. Here the CDR3 DNA reads TGTGCCAGCAGCGTAGTACCCCAGGTTACCTACGAGCAGTACTTC. Protein sequence: CASSVVPQVTYEQYF. The full variable domain, in which reference TRBV9 and TRBJ2-7 provide the parts outside the CDR3, is DSGVTQTPKHLITATGQRVTLRCSPRSGDLSVYWYQQSLDQGLQFLIQYYNGEERAKGNILERFSAQQFPDLHSELNLSSLELGDSALYFCASSVVPQVTYEQYFGPGTRLTVT.

V and J are TRBV19 and TRBJ2-3, with D possibly matching TRBD2 (6 bases). Germline V gene data show CDR1 as LNHDA and CDR2 as SQIVND (reference sequence). The CDR3 consists of 13 residues. Trimming removed 5 bases from V and 5 bases from J, with 11 bases in between. CDR3: CASSFQGLDTQYF. CDR3 nucleotide sequence: TGTGCCAGTAGTTTTCAGGGACTAGATACGCAGTATTTT.

This clone has more than one count but fewer than ten. This chain connects TRBV27 to TRBJ2-1, with D unresolved. The CDR3 is 13 amino acids. Germline CDR1 and CDR2: MNHEY and SMNVEV (reference sequence). V was cut by 5 bases and J by 10 bases, with 15 bases left in between. The CDR3 nucleotides are TGTGCCAGCAGTACGCGGACGCGACGGGAGCAGTTCTTC. This encodes CASSTRTRREQFF.

The chain carries TRBV30 and TRBJ2-3; 7 bases fit TRBD2. Losses at the gene ends were 3 bases for V and 3 bases for J; bases not matched to a gene: 3. This CDR3 has 13 residues. The germline V gene has CDR1 GTSNPN and CDR2 SVGIG (reference sequence). The CDR3 DNA reads as TGTGCCTGGAGCGGGGGGAGGACAGATACGCAGTATTTT. As protein: CAWSGGRTDTQYF.

CDR3 in amino acids: CASSTDREGEKLFF. The CDR3 coding sequence is TGTGCCAGCAGCACGGACAGGGAAGGTGAAAAACTGTTTTTT. The chain links TRBV7-9 to TRBJ1-4, with 8 bases aligning to TRBD1. The CDR3 consists of 14 residues. The V gene end was trimmed by 5 bases and the J gene end by 7 bases; junction bases not matched to a gene: 6. The germline CDR1 and CDR2 sequences are SEHNR and FQNEAQ (reference sequence).

The J gene is TRBJ1-6, the V gene TRBV6-6; TRBD1 agrees at 9 bases. V lost 2 bases, J lost 14 bases, and 10 bases stayed unmatched. The CDR3 runs to 15 residues. CDR1 is MNHNY and CDR2 is SVGAGI in the germline V gene (reference sequence). The CDR3 sequence: CASSYRTGEGQSLHF. CDR3 sequence (DNA): TGTGCCAGCAGTTACCGGACAGGGGAAGGTCAGTCCCTCCACTTT.

V gene TRBV7-6 combines with J gene TRBJ2-7; the D is unclear. Germline values: CDR1 SGHVS, CDR2 FNYEAQ. V was pared by 1 base and J by 5 bases, with 12 bases between. The CDR3 consists of 14 residues. The chain's CDR3 is CASSLGEGSHEQYF. CDR3 nucleotide sequence: TGTGCCAGCAGCTTAGGGGAAGGAAGCCACGAGCAGTACTTC. The whole variable domain, remainder taken from reference TRBV7-6 and TRBJ2-7, is GAGVSQSPRYKVTKRGQDVALRCDPISGHVSLYWYRQALGQGPEFLTYFNYEAQQDKSGLPNDRFSAERPEGSISTLTIQRTEQRDSAMYRCASSLGEGSHEQYFGPGTRLTVT.

The chain has TRBV18 and TRBJ2-5, with 13 positions matching TRBD2. The CDR3 totals 19 residues. After removal of 4 bases from V and 0 bases from J, the junction contained 11 bases not matched to a gene. Looked up from germline, CDR1 is KGHSH and CDR2 is LQKENI. As DNA, the CDR3 is TGTGCCAGCTCACAAACTCCGGGACTAGCGGGGTTAAACCAAGAGACCCAGTACTTC. Protein: CASSQTPGLAGLNQETQYF.

This clone was recorded once. The chain couples TRBV5-1 to TRBJ2-6; 7 positions agree with TRBD1. The ends lost 4 bases at V and 0 bases at J; junction bases unmatched: 4. The CDR3 length is 16 residues. CDR1 and CDR2 from the germline V gene are SGHRS and YFSETQ. The CDR3 loop reads CASSPDRASGANVLTF. The CDR3 DNA sequence: TGCGCCAGCAGCCCCGACAGGGCCTCTGGGGCCAACGTCCTGACTTTC. The full variable domain, its missing parts supplied by reference TRBV5-1 and TRBJ2-6, is KAGVTQTPRYLIKTRGQQVTLSCSPISGHRSVSWYQQTPGQGLQFLFEYFSETQRNKGNFPGRFSGRQFSNSRSEMNVSTLELGDSALYLCASSPDRASGANVLTFGAGSRLTVL.

Points on this clone: Other DNA sequences in the sample encode the same CDR3. V gene TRBV9 combines with J gene TRBJ2-1, with 8 positions matching TRBD1. After removal of 2 bases from V and 2 bases from J, the junction contained 3 bases not matched to a gene. Germline loops: CDR1 SGDLS, CDR2 YYNGEE. There are 15 residues in the CDR3. The CDR3 DNA follows: TGTGCCAGCAGCGTGGGGACAGGCACCTACAATGAGCAGTTCTTC. It yields the protein CASSVGTGTYNEQFF.

V gene TRBV6-5 combines with J gene TRBJ1-2; D uncertain. Germline CDR1 reads MNHEY; CDR2 reads SVGAGI. The CDR3 length is 12 residues. The V gene lost 8 bases and the J gene lost 6 bases, with 13 bases spanning the gap. The CDR3 loop is CASRLAGDGYTF. The CDR3 DNA sequence: TGTGCCAGCCGTCTCGCCGGAGATGGCTACACCTTC.

This clone was detected only a few times. V is TRBV2 and J is TRBJ1-6; D gene uncertain. Germline V gene data show CDR1 as SNHLY and CDR2 as FYNNEI. The CDR3 loop spans 14 amino acids. Trimming took 7 bases from V and 7 from J, leaving 14 bases between them. The CDR3 region has the DNA TGTGCCAGCAAATCGCGGACCTTAAATTCACCCCTCCACTTT. This encodes CASKSRTLNSPLHF.

CDR3 DNA sequence: TGTGCCAGTAACCAAGGAGGTACTGGGGCCAACGTCCTGACTTTC. Protein: CASNQGGTGANVLTF. This chain connects TRBV19 to TRBJ2-6, with a tentative D call TRBD2 (5 bases). Deletions cut 7 bases from V and 2 bases from J, with 12 bases between. The CDR3 has 15 residues. Germline CDR1 and CDR2: LNHDA and SQIVND (reference sequence). The full variable domain, completed using reference TRBV19 and TRBJ2-6, is DGGITQSPKYLFRKEGQNVTLSCEQNLNHDAMYWYRQDPGQGLRLIYYSQIVNDFQKGDIAEGYSVSREKKESFPLTVTSAQKNPTAFYLCASNQGGTGANVLTFGAGSRLTVL.